These 18 T cell receptor beta chains were sequenced from one sample in a study of shared clonotypes between healthy human individuals. Profiled with immunoSEQ multiplex PCR; TCRdb holds only in-frame clones, not every one. Here the sample spans about half a million clones, roughly 80% being singletons. Sequenced sample: PBMCs. The receptors shown here come from a woman in her thirties or forties in good health. Some clones in this sample may be carry-over from other donors' samples.

V is TRBV18 and J is TRBJ1-2; D unresolved. CDR1 is KGHSH and CDR2 is LQKENI in the germline V gene. V lost 3 bases, J lost 4 bases, and 12 bases lay in between. The length of the CDR3 is 14 residues. Here the CDR3 DNA reads TGTGCCAGCTCACCGGACCCACTAGGCTATGGCTACACCTTC. Its protein is CASSPDPLGYGYTF.

The chain links TRBV29-1 to TRBJ2-5, with D unclear. Trimming took 6 bases from V and 5 from J, leaving 16 bases between them. This CDR3 has 13 amino acids. CDR1 and CDR2 (germline): SQVTM, ANQGSEA. CDR3 sequence: CSVQAWGRETQYF. In DNA, the CDR3 is TGCAGCGTCCAGGCGTGGGGTCGGGAGACCCAGTACTTC.

The J gene is TRBJ2-7, the V gene TRBV7-8, with D possibly being TRBD2 (6 bases). V was cut by 5 bases and J by 4 bases, with 15 bases left in between. Germline lookup yields CDR1 SGHVS and CDR2 FQNEAQ. This CDR3 has 14 residues. The CDR3: CASSPRGARYEQYF. In DNA, the CDR3 is TGTGCCAGCAGCCCACGCGGGGCACGATACGAGCAGTACTTC.

There are a few counts of this clone. The chain recombines TRBV19 with TRBJ1-2, with 10 bases lining up with TRBD1. Germline V gene lookup returns CDR1 LNHDA and CDR2 SQIVND (reference sequence). CDR3 length: 13 residues. J gave up 4 bases and V 5 bases, and 1 base lay outside the gene matches. CDR3 loop: CASSRTGGYGYTF. DNA of the CDR3: TGTGCCAGTAGTCGGACAGGGGGCTATGGCTACACCTTC.

V gene TRBV5-1 combines with J gene TRBJ2-3; D gene ambiguous. The CDR3 contains 16 residues. With 2 bases removed from V and 0 bases from J, the gap between germline ends came to 13 bases. Germline CDR1 SGHRS, CDR2 YFSETQ. CDR3 residues: CASSFDPIGSTDTQYF. The CDR3 DNA is TGCGCCAGCAGCTTTGACCCTATCGGGAGCACAGATACGCAGTATTTT.

In the case of this clone: This probably arose from a read error, given a far larger clone one base away. The chain couples TRBV29-1 to TRBJ1-1, with D uncertain. Germline V lookup: CDR1 SQVTM, CDR2 ANQGSEA. The CDR3 length is 12 residues. V was clipped by 8 bases and J by 4 bases, with 14 bases between them. The CDR3 DNA sequence: TGCAGCATTGGTTTCGGCCGCACTGAAGCTTTCTTT. It specifies CSIGFGRTEAFF.

The chain is built from TRBV5-1 and TRBJ2-5; D uncertain. Germline V CDR1 and CDR2: SGHRS, YFSETQ. The V end lost 1 base, the J end lost 0 bases, and 7 bases lay between the germline ends. This CDR3 is 14 amino acids long. The CDR3 DNA reads TGCGCCAGCAGCTTGATAAGCTACCAAGAGACCCAGTACTTC. It codes for CASSLISYQETQYF.

The V gene is TRBV6-6, the J gene TRBJ2-3; a possible D gene is TRBD2 (5 bases). The V and J ends lost 5 bases and 1 base respectively, with 13 bases between them. The CDR3 is made up of 15 amino acids. The germline CDR1 and CDR2 sequences are MNHNY and SVGAGI (reference sequence). DNA for the CDR3: TGTGCCAGCAGTCGCTTAGGGAGAGGCACAGATACGCAGTATTTT. Translating it yields CASSRLGRGTDTQYF.

This sequence joins TRBV5-5 and TRBJ1-2, with 7 bases fitting TRBD1. This CDR3 has 14 residues. Germline loops: CDR1 SGHKS, CDR2 YYEKEE (reference sequence). V trimming: 2 bases; J trimming: 0 bases; junction bases outside the gene matches: 1. CDR3 bases: TGTGCCAGCAGCTTCCAGGGGGCTAACTATGGCTACACCTTC. Protein sequence: CASSFQGANYGYTF.

This chain joins TRBV27 and TRBJ2-3; 8 bases match TRBD2. CDR3 length: 14 residues. V gave up 6 bases and J gave up 4 bases; unmatched junction bases: 6. CDR1 MNHEY and CDR2 SMNVEV come from the germline V gene (reference sequence). This CDR3 is CASSPGGPPDTQYF. The CDR3 DNA sequence: TGTGCCAGCAGCCCGGGAGGGCCCCCAGATACGCAGTATTTT.

CDR3 sequence reads: CASSLVLGGANSYEQYF. DNA for the CDR3: TGCGCCAGCAGCTTAGTCTTAGGGGGCGCGAACTCCTACGAGCAGTACTTC. This chain links TRBV5-1 with TRBJ2-7; TRBD1 matches 7 bases. Germline V gene lookup returns CDR1 SGHRS and CDR2 YFSETQ. The J segment lost 0 bases and the V segment lost 2 bases, leaving 11 bases of the junction unmatched. The CDR3 contains 17 residues.

J is TRBJ2-2 and V is TRBV19; TRBD2 might be the D (6 bases). V lost 6 bases and J lost 0, with 11 bases in between. The CDR3 is 15 residues long. Per the germline V gene, CDR1 is LNHDA and CDR2 is SQIVND (reference sequence). CDR3 nucleotides: TGTGCCAGTAGGATATGGGGGGCGAACACCGGGGAGCTGTTTTTT. Its protein is CASRIWGANTGELFF.

The rearrangement links TRBV29-1 to TRBJ1-3, with 7 bases that match TRBD1. Germline V gives CDR1 SQVTM, CDR2 ANQGSEA. The ends lost 8 bases at V and 4 bases at J; junction bases unmatched: 5. The CDR3 spans 12 residues. The CDR3 sequence: CSLRDRGNTIYF. The CDR3 DNA is TGCAGCCTTCGGGACAGAGGAAACACCATATATTTT.

The CDR3 loop is CAISESSGRAYEQYF. Here the CDR3 DNA reads TGTGCCATCAGTGAGTCGAGCGGGAGGGCCTACGAGCAGTACTTC. The chain joins TRBV10-3 to TRBJ2-7; TRBD2 aligns across 10 bases. V lost 0 bases, J lost 2 bases, and 1 base stayed unmatched. Germline CDR1 ENHRY, CDR2 SYGVKD. The CDR3 totals 15 residues.

This sequence joins TRBV25-1 and TRBJ1-2; no clear D. V lost 3 bases and J 4 bases, leaving 15 bases between the germline ends. Germline CDR1 and CDR2: MGHDK and SYGVNS. The CDR3 totals 15 residues. CDR3 region: CASSDQFMGSYGYTF. The CDR3 DNA reads TGTGCCAGCAGTGATCAGTTTATGGGCAGCTATGGCTACACCTTC.

The V and J genes are TRBV27 and TRBJ2-5; tentative D call: TRBD1 (6 bases). The CDR3 contains 13 residues. Germline V gives CDR1 MNHEY, CDR2 SMNVEV (reference sequence). Deletions cut 0 bases from V and 11 bases from J, with 13 bases between. The chain's CDR3 is CASSLSRRTEQYF. CDR3 sequence (DNA): TGTGCCAGCAGTTTATCCCGAAGGACAGAGCAGTACTTC.

The chain is built from TRBV28 and TRBJ1-5, with TRBD1 matching over 9 bases. The CDR3 sequence is 12 residues long. Germline assignment: CDR1 MDHEN and CDR2 SYDVKM. With 7 bases clipped from V and 11 bases from J, the junction kept 6 bases outside the gene matches. CDR3 protein: CASTIDRGSQHF. For the CDR3, the DNA is TGTGCCAGCACTATAGACAGGGGGTCCCAGCATTTT. The whole variable domain, remainder taken from reference TRBV28 and TRBJ1-5, is DVKVTQSSRYLVKRTGEKVFLECVQDMDHENMFWYRQDPGLGLRLIYFSYDVKMKEKGDIPEGYSVSREKKERFSLILESASTNQTSMYLCASTIDRGSQHFGDGTRLSIL.

The CDR3 spells CASSPDRNQPQHF. The CDR3 DNA reads TGTGCCAGCAGTCCAGACAGGAATCAGCCCCAGCATTTT. The rearrangement joins TRBV6-6 to TRBJ1-5, with D tentatively TRBD1 (6 bases). CDR1 MNHNY and CDR2 SVGAGI come from the germline V gene (reference sequence). CDR3 length equals 13 residues. V was trimmed by 5 bases and J by 4 bases, leaving 9 bases between them.